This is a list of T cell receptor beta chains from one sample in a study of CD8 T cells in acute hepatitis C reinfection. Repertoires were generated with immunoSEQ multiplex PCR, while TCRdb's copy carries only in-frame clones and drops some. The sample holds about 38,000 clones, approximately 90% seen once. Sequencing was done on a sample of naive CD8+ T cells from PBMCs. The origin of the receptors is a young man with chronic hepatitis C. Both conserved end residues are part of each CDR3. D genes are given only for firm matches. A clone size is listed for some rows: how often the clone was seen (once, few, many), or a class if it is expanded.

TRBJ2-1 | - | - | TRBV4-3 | CASSQEGGAAYNEQFF | TGCGCCAGCAGCCAAGAGGGGGGGGCAGCCTACAATGAGCAGTTCTTC
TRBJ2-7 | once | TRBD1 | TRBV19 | CASSIGAQGAYEQYF | TGTGCCAGTAGTATAGGAGCACAGGGGGCCTACGAGCAGTACTTC
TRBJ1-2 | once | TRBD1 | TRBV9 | CASSVGTGGEEGYTF | TGTGCCAGCAGCGTAGGGACAGGGGGCGAGGAGGGCTACACCTTC
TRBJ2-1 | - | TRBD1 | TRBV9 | CASSMPRDRGGVEQFF | TGTGCCAGCAGCATGCCCAGGGACAGGGGAGGTGTTGAGCAGTTCTTC
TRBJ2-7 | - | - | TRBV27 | CASNPTGTFSYEQYF | TGTGCCAGCAACCCTACCGGGACCTTCTCCTACGAGCAGTACTTC
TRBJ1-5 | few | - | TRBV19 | CASVRVGISNQPQHF | TGTGCCAGTGTTAGAGTGGGGATTAGCAATCAGCCCCAGCATTTT
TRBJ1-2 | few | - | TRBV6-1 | CASSEGNGYTF | TGTGCCAGCAGTGAAGGGAATGGCTACACCTTC
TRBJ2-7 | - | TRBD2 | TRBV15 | CATSSFGSGGYEQYF | TGTGCCACCAGCAGTTTCGGTAGCGGGGGGTACGAGCAGTACTTC
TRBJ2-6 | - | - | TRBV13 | CASSLGALSGANVLTF | TGTGCCAGCAGCTTGGGGGCACTCTCTGGGGCCAACGTCCTGACTTTC
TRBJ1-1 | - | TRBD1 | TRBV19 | CASTRTGLGDTEAFF | TGTGCCAGTACAAGGACAGGGCTTGGGGACACTGAAGCTTTCTTT
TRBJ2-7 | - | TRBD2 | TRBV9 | CASSVDRASGFYEQYF | TGTGCCAGCAGCGTAGATCGGGCTAGCGGTTTCTACGAGCAGTACTTC
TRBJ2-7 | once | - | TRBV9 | CASSVGVTGSSYEQYF | TGTGCCAGCAGCGTAGGTGTGACAGGTAGCTCCTACGAGCAGTACTTC
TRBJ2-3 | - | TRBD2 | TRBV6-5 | CASSYAGAYSTDTQYF | TGTGCCAGCAGTTACGCGGGAGCCTACAGCACAGATACGCAGTATTTT
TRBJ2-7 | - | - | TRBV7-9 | CASSPRSQGNYEQYF | TGTGCCAGCAGCCCCCGCAGCCAAGGGAACTACGAGCAGTACTTC
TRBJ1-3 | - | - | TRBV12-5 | CASGPSPAKQGYSGNTIYF | TGTGCTAGTGGTCCCTCGCCCGCGAAACAGGGTTACTCTGGAAACACCATATATTTT
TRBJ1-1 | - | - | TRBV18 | CASSVRGALWTEAFF | TGTGCCAGCTCAGTTCGGGGGGCTTTATGGACTGAAGCTTTCTTT
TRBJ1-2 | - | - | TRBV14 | CASSQAYYGYTF | TGTGCCAGCAGCCAAGCATACTATGGCTACACCTTC
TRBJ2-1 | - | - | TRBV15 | CATSISGSSYNEQFF | TGTGCCACCAGCATTAGCGGAAGCTCCTACAATGAGCAGTTCTTC
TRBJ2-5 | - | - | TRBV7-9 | CASSLVPEYPVETQYF | TGTGCCAGCAGCTTAGTCCCTGAGTACCCGGTGGAGACCCAGTACTTC
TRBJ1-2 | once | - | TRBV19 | CASRASREGYGYTF | TGTGCCAGTAGAGCCTCAAGGGAAGGTTATGGCTACACCTTC
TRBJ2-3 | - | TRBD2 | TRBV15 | CATSEGLDGSDTQYF | TGTGCCACCAGCGAGGGACTAGACGGCTCAGATACGCAGTATTTT
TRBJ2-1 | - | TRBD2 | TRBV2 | CASSPSGAGSYNEQFF | TGTGCCAGCAGCCCTAGCGGTGCCGGCTCCTACAATGAGCAGTTCTTC
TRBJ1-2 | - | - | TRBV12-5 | CASAPEKNYGYTF | TGTGCTAGTGCCCCGGAAAAAAACTATGGCTACACCTTC
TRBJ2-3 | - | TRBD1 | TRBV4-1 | CASSPRIRTGGTDTQYF | TGCGCCAGCAGCCCGAGAATCCGGACAGGAGGCACAGATACGCAGTATTTT